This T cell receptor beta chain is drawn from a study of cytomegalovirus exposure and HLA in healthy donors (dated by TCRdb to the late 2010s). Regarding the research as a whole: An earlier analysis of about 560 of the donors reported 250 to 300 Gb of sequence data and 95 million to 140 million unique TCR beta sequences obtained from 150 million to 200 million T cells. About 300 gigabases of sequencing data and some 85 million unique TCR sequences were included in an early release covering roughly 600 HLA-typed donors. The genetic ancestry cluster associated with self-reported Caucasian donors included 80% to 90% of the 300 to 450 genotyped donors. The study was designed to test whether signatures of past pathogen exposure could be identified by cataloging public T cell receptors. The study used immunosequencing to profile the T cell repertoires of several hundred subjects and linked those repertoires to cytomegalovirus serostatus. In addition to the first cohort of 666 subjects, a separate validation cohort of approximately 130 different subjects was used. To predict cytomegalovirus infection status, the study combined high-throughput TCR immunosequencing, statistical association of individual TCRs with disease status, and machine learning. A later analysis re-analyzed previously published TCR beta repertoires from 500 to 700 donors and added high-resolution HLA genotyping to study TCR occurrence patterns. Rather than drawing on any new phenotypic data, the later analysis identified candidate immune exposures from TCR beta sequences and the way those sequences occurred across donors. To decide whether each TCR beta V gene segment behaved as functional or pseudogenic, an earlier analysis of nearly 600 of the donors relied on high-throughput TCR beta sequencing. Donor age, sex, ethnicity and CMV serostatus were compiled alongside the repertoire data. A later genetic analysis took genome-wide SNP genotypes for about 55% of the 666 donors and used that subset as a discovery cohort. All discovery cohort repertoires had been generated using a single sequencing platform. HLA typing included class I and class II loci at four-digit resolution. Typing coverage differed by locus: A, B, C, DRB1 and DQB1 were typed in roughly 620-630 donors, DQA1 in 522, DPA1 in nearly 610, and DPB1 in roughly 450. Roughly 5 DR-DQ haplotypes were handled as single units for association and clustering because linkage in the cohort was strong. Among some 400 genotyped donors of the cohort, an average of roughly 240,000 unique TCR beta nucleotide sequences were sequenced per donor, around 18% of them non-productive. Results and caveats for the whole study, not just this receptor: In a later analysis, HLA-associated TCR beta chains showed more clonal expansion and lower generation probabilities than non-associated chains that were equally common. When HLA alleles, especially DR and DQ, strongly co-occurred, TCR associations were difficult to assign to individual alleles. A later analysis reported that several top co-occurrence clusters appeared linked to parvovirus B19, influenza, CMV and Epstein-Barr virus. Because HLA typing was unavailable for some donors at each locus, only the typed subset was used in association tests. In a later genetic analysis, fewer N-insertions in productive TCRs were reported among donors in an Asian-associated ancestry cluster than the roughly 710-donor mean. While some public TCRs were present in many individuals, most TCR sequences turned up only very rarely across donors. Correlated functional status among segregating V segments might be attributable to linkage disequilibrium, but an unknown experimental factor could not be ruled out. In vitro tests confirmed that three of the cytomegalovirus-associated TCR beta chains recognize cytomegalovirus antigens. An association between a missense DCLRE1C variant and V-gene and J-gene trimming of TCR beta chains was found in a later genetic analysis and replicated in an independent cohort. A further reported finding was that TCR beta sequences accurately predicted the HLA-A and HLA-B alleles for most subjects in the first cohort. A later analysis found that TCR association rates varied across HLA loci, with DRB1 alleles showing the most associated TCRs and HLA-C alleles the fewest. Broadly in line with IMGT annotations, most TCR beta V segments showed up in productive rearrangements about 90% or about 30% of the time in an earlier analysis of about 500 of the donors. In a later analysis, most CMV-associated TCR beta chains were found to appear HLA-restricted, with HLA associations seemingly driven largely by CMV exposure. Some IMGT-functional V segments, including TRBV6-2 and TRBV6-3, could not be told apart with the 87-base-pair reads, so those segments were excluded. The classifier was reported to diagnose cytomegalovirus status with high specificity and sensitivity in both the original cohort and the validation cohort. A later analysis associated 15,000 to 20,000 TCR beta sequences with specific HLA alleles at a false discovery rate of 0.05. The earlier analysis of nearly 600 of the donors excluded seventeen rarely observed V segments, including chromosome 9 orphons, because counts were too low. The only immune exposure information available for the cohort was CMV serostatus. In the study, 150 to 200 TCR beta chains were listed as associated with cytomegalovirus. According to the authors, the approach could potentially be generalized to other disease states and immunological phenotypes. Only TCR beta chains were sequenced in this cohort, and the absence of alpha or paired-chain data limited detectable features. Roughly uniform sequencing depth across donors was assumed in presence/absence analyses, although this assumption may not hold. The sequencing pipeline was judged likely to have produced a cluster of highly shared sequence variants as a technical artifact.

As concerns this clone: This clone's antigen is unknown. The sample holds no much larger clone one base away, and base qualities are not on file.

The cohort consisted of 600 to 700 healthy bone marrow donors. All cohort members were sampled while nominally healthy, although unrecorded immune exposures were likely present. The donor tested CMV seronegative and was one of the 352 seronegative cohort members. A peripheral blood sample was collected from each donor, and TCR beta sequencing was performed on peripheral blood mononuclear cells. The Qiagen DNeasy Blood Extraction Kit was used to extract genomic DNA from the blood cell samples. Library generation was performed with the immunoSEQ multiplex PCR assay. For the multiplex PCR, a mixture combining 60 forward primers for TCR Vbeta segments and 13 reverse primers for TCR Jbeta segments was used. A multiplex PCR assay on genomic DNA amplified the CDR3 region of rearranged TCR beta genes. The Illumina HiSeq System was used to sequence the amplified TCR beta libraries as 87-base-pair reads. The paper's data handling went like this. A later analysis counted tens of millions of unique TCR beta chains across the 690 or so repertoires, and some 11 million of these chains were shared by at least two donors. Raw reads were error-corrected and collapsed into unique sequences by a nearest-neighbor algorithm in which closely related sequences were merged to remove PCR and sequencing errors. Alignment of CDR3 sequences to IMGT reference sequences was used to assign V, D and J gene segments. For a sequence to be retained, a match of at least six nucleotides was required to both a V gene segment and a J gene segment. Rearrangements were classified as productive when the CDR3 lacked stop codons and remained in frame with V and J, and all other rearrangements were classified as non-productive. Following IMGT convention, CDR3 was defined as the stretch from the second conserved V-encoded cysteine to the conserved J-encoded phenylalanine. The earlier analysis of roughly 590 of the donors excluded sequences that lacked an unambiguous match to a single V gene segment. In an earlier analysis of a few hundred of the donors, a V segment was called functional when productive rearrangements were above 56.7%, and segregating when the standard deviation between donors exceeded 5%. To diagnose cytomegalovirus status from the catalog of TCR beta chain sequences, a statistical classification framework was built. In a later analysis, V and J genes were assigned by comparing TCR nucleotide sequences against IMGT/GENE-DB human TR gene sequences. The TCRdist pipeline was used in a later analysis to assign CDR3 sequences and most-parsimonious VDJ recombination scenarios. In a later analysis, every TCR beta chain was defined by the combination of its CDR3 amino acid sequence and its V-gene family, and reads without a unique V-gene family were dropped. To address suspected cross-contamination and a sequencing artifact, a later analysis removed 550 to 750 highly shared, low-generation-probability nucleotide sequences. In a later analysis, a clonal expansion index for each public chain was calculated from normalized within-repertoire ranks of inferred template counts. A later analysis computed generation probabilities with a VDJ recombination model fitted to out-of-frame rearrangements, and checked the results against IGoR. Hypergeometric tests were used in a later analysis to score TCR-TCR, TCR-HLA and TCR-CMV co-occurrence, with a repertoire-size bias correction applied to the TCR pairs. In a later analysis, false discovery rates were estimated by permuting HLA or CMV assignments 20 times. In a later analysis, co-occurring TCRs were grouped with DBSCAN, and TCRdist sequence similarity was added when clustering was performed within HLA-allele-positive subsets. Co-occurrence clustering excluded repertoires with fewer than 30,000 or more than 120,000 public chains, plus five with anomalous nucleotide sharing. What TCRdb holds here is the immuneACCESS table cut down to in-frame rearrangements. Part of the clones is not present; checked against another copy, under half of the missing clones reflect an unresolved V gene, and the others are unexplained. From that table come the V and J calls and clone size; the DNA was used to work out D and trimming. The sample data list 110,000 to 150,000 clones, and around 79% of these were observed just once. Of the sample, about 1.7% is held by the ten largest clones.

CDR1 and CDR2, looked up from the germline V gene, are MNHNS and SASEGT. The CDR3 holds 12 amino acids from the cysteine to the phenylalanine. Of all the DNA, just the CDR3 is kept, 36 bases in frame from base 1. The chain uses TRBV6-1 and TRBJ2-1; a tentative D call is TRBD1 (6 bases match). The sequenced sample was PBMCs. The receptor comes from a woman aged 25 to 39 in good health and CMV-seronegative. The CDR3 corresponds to CAGGLTNNEQFF. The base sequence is TGTGCAGGGGGTCTTACGAACAATGAGCAGTTCTTC.